This TCR beta chain derives from a study of T-cell memory formation after mild COVID-19. As for the study in general: In these data, TCR clusters were largely donor specific. Points from the study as a whole: Clones shrinking between day 15 and 85 showed a balanced CD4/CD8 split, and those that grew later tilted toward CD4+.

TCRdb recomputed calls from the 5' RACE reads with MiXCR, one row per CDR3 protein. The sample holds roughly 130,000 distinct CDR3 sequences, about 16% seen once. Concerning this clonotype itself: Its antigen is undetermined.

The CDR3 extends over 14 amino acids. Per the germline V gene, CDR1 is SGHNT and CDR2 is YYREEE (reference sequence). V lost 3 bases and J lost 5; bases outside the gene matches: 6. Input material: PBMCs or a T cell subset sorted from them (not recorded which). The TCR was taken from an adult woman who had mild COVID-19 (a few samples of this study predate the infection). Cell type and time point are not known. The chain has TRBV5-4 and TRBJ2-5; 8 bases map to TRBD1. The CDR3 coding sequence is TGTGCCAGCAGCTCTCCTCCAGGGGGCGAGACCCAGTACTTC. It translates to CASSSPPGGETQYF. The entire variable domain, with the rest obtained from reference TRBV5-4 and TRBJ2-5, is as follows: ETGVTQSPTHLIKTRGQQVTLRCSSQSGHNTVSWYQQALGQGPQFIFQYYREEENGRGNFPPRFSGLQFPNYSSELNVNALELDDSALYLCASSSPPGGETQYFGPGTRLLVL.